This T cell receptor beta chain came from a study of blood T cell repertoires in COVID-19. Study-wide background: There were acute and convalescent COVID-19 samples, and they came from the United States, Italy and Spain. The analysed material was cDNA or gDNA that came from T cells, B-cell-depleted T cells, or PBMCs.

A single count supports this clone. CDR1 and CDR2 from the germline V gene are SGHRS and YFSETQ. Trimming removed 0 bases from V and 1 base from J, with 5 bases in between. The CDR3 is made up of 14 amino acids. Authors' processing steps: Estimated nucleated cell counts came from reference gene primer amplification. Assay used: immunoSEQ multiplex PCR; TCRdb lists only in-frame clones, some missing. That table furnishes V, J and clone size, whereas the DNA furnished D and trimming. The table lists 150,000 to 200,000 clones, 80% to 90% of them singletons, with more than 14% in the top ten. V usage is TRBV5-1 and J usage is TRBJ1-5; D is undetermined. Sequences were obtained from peripheral blood. This TCR was sampled from a woman aged 70-85 years with COVID-19, enrolled during active disease. Written as DNA, the CDR3 is TGCGCCAGCAGCTTGGGAGAAAGCAATCAGCCCCAGCATTTT. The encoded protein is CASSLGESNQPQHF.